This TCR beta chain was profiled in a study of control samples from healthy donors and cancer patients. The table came from immunoSEQ multiplex PCR; TCRdb's copy has only in-frame clones and leaves some out. This sample has fewer than 150,000 clones, with more than 85% found just once. The CDR3 consists of 16 residues. The germline gives CDR1 LNHDA, CDR2 SQIVND (reference sequence). With V trimmed by 9 bases and J by 4 bases, 9 bases remained unmatched. This clonotype originated in a man between 18 and 35 years old in good health. The sample taken for sequencing was blood. V gene TRBV19 combines with J gene TRBJ2-6; TRBD1 aligns across 10 bases. CDR3: CASQTGGLSGANVLTF. The CDR3 DNA reads as TGTGCCAGCCAGACAGGGGGCTTGTCCGGGGCCAACGTCCTGACTTTC.